This T cell receptor beta chain appears in the sequencing data of a study of identical twins. Whole-study findings and limits: Beta clonotypes that were abundant in cord blood contained fewer insertions, a pattern absent from memory repertoires. Zero-insertion analyses could be partly confounded by invariant MAIT and iNKT cells.

A template switching step contributed a universal primer site, while unique molecular identifiers were present in the cDNA. TCRdb fed the 5' RACE reads into MiXCR, producing one record per CDR3 protein. The table lists under 300,000 distinct CDR3 sequences, roughly 12% of them singletons. The CDR3 spans 14 residues. V was cut by 4 bases and J by 8 bases, with 15 bases left in between. Germline V CDR1 and CDR2: SGHTA, FQGNSA. The sample holds a few counts of this clonotype. Its specificity is unknown. Healthy Caucasians provided all donations. The same sample was also used in a study of yellow fever vaccine responses in identical twins.

The receptor was derived from a woman between 18 and 30 years old in good health. The material sequenced was memory (CD45RO+) T cells sorted from blood. The rearrangement uses TRBV7-2 and TRBJ2-1; D might be TRBD2 (5 bases). The CDR3 DNA is TGTGCCAGCAGCTCACCCACACGGGATGATGAGCAGTTCTTC. Translated, it gives CASSSPTRDDEQFF.